This T cell receptor (beta chain) came from a study of persistence of HIV-infected CD4 T cells. Whole-study results and caveats: Degenerate expanded CDR3beta sequences were enriched among CMV- and Gag-responding cells.

Cells were stimulated with overlapping HIV-1 Gag 15-mer peptides. Sorting of responding CD4+ T cells relied on upregulated CD40 ligand together with CD69. Inclusion required CMV-positive serology and CD4+ counts above 400 cells/uL. The germline CDR1 and CDR2 sequences are SQVTM and ANQGSEA. V was shortened by 7 bases and J by 4 bases, with 16 bases between the two germline ends. The CDR3 has 13 residues. A remark on this clone: The antigen is undetermined.

This was the immunoSEQ version 4 assay in survey mode. Repertoires were generated with immunoSEQ multiplex PCR, while TCRdb's copy carries only in-frame clones and drops some. The repertoire holds almost 20,000 clones, roughly 60% seen once, with approximately 2% in the top ten. The source of this sequence is an adult woman with HIV who was CMV-seropositive. The rearrangement joins TRBV29-1 to TRBJ1-2; TRBD1 is a possible D gene (5 bases). Sequences were derived from CD4+ T cells sorted from PBMCs after approximately 19-hour stimulation, sampled from a patient who received antiretroviral therapy. The CDR3 nucleotides read TGCAGCGCCTCTATGGGGGGTGGCTATGGCTACACCTTC. As protein: CSASMGGGYGYTF.